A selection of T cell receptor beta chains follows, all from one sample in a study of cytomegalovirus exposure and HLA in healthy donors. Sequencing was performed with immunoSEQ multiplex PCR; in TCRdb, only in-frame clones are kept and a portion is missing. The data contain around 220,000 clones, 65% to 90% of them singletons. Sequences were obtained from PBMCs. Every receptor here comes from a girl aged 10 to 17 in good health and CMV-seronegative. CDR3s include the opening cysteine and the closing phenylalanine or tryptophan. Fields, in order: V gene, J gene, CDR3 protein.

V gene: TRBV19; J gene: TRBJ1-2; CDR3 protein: CASSEKTGSYGYTF
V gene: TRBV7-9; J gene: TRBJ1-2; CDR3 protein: CASSSGAGQKNYGYTF
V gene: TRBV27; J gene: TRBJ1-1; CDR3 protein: CASRTPTGPEAFF
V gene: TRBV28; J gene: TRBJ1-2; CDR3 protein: CASSPGGGYTF
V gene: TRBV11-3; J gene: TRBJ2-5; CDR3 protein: CASSSEPETQYF
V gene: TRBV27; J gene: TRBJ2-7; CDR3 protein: CASSLGHSSSYEQYF
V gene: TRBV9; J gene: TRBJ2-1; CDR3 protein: CASSSSGRAYNEQFF
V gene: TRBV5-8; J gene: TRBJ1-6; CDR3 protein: CATSRRDSPLHF
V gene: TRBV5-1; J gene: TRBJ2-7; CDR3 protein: CASSFLLSKGGYYEQYF
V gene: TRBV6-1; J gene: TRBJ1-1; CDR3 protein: CASSKAEVNTEAFF
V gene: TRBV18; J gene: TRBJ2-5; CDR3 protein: CASSPPQDISTQYF
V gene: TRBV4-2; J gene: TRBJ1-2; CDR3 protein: CASSQVGQPSGYTF
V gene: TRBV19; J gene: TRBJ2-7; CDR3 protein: CASSPTMLGGWDYEQYF
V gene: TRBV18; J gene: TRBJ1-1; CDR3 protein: CASSPSLLNDRTEAFF
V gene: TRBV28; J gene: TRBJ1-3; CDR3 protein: CASSLSSGNTIYF
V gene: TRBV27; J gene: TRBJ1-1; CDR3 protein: CASSPGRQREAFF
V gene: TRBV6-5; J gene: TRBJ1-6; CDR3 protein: CASSTANSPLHF
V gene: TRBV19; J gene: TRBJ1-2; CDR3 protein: CASSRISGQGIYTF
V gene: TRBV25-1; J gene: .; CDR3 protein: CASSEFASSGYEQYF
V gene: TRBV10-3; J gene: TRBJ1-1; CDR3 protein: CAISGTGEGKSEAFF